This T cell receptor beta chain was captured by sequencing in a study of blood T cell repertoires in COVID-19. V dropped 6 bases and J dropped 5; count of bases not matched to a gene: 8. The germline V gene has CDR1 MNHEY and CDR2 SMNVEV (reference sequence). The CDR3 runs to 14 residues. TCRdb keeps only in-frame clones here, not all; method: immunoSEQ multiplex PCR. The sample holds around 140,000 clones, around 87% seen once. The source is a man older than 75 with acute or convalescent COVID-19. Sequencing input: peripheral blood. V gene TRBV27 combines with J gene TRBJ2-7; 9 bases agree with TRBD2. CDR3 DNA: TGTGCCAGCAGGGCGGGTAGCGGGAGCAACGAGCAGTACTTC. Translated, it gives CASRAGSGSNEQYF.